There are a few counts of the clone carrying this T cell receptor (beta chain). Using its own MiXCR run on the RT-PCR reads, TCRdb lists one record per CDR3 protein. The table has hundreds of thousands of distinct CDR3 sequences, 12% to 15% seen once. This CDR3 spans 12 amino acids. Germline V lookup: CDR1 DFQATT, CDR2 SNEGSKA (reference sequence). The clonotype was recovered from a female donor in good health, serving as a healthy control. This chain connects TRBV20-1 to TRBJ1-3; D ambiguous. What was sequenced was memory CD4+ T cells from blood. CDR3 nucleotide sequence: TGCAGGGTTGAGGTAGCTGGAAACACCATATATTTT. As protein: CRVEVAGNTIYF.